These T cell receptor beta chains were read from a single sample in a study of long-term antiretroviral therapy in people with HIV. The method was immunoSEQ multiplex PCR; TCRdb's version includes in-frame clones alone and lacks a portion of them. Here the sample spans around 30,000 clones, 80% to 85% being singletons. The sample in question was unsorted PBMCs, obtained 0.4 years after starting antiretroviral therapy. The receptors derive from a man younger than 30 with HIV. Each CDR3 is given with its conserved first and last residue. Some rows mark clone size as missing; the rest say once, few, many or name a class of expanded clone.

clone_size	v_call	cdr3_aa
-	TRBV7-2	CASSLGLAGGFYEQYF
-	TRBV6-4	CASSERGNGYEQYF
-	TRBV7-2	CASSLGAGTEAFF
-	TRBV27	CASSLTESRTEAFF
once	TRBV13	CASSISGAQETQYF
-	TRBV11-2	CASSFLSSTGSNSPLHF
-	TRBV11-2	CASSSNRDRDYNEQFF
-	TRBV29-1	CSVGHNRVEAFF
-	TRBV29-1	CSVDGGAERETQYF
-	TRBV28	CASSFRLGGDTQYF
-	TRBV9	CASSVGTRSSYEQYF
-	TRBV28	CASSSLQGVNEKLFF
-	TRBV28	CASRTFSSYEQYF
-	TRBV6-5	CASSYGLAGDLYEQYF
-	TRBV15	CATSRDSGTGELFF
-	TRBV19	CASSIAGQGYSEQYF
once	TRBV5-5	CASLPGTGEQYF
-	TRBV27	CASSLSWLATDTQYF
once	TRBV7-6	CASSSMDGEQYF
-	TRBV5-6	CASSLASGTGGQYF
-	TRBV6-5	CASRPSVSNQPQHF
-	TRBV19	CASSIQPQGFSPQHF
-	TRBV28	CASSLVLLGRGPYNEQFF
-	TRBV28	CASSPNPVSAGLYEQYF
-	TRBV5-1	CASSSAPGQGLYGYTF